This TCR beta chain was obtained from a study of blood T cell repertoires in COVID-19. This clone was observed a single time. TCRdb keeps only in-frame clones here, not all; method: immunoSEQ multiplex PCR. The sample includes about 350,000 clones, around nine tenths of them seen just once. The V gene's germline CDR1 is SGDLS and CDR2 YYNGEE. This CDR3 has 13 amino acids. Deletions cut 4 bases from V and 11 bases from J, with 18 bases between. Sequenced material: peripheral blood. The V and J genes are TRBV9 and TRBJ1-1; D uncertain. The TCR sequence derives from a woman in her sixties with COVID-19, enrolled during active disease. The CDR3 DNA reads TGTGCCAGCAGCCCCCTAGGAGAAGACTGGGCTTTCTTT. It yields the protein CASSPLGEDWAFF.